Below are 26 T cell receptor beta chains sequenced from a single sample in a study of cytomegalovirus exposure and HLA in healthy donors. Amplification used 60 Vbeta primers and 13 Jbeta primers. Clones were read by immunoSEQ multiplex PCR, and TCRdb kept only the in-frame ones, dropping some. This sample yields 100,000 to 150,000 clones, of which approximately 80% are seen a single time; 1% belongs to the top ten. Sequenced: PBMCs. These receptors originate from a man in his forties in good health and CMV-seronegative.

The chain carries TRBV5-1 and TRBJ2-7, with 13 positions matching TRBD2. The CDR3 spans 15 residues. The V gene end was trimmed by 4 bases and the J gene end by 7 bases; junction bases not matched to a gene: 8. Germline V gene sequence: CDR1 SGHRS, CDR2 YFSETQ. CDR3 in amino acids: CASSTGLAGVEEQYF. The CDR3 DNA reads TGCGCCAGCAGCACCGGACTAGCGGGAGTCGAAGAGCAGTACTTC.

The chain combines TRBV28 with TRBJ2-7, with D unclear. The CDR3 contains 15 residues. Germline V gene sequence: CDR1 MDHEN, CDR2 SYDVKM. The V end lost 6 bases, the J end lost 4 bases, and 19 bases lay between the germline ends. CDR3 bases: TGTGCCAGCAGCCCCGGCGGCCGGGTGGGTTACGAGCAGTACTTC. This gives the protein CASSPGGRVGYEQYF.

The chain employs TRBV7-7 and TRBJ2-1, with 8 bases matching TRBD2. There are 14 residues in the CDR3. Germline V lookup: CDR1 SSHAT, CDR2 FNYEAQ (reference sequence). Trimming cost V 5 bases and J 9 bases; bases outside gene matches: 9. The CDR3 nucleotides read TGTGCCAGCAGCGCTACGGGGGGGCTCGCTGAGCAGTTCTTC. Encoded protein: CASSATGGLAEQFF.

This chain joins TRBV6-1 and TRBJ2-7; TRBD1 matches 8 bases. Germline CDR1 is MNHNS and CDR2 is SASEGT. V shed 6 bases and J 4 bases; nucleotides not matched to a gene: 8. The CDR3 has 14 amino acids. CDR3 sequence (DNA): TGTGCCAGCAGCGCGACAGGGGACCAATACGAGCAGTACTTC. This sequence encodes CASSATGDQYEQYF.

The CDR3 sequence is CASSPGNSPLHF. The CDR3 DNA sequence: TGTGCCAGCAGCCCCGGGAATTCACCCCTCCACTTT. This chain uses TRBV7-9 with TRBJ1-6; no firm D call. The V gene's germline CDR1 is SEHNR and CDR2 FQNEAQ (reference sequence). The CDR3 spans 12 residues. Between the trimmed V and J ends, which lost 5 bases and 7 bases, there was a span of 6 bases.

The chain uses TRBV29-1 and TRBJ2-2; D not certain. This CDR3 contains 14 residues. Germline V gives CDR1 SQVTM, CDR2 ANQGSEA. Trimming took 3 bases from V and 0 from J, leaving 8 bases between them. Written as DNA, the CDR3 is TGCAGCGTTGATAGAGGTGCGAACACCGGGGAGCTGTTTTTT. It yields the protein CSVDRGANTGELFF.

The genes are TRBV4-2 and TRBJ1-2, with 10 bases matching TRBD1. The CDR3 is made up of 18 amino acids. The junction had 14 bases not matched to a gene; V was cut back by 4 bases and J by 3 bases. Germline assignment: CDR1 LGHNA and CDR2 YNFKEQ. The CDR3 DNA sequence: TGTGCCAGCAGCCCCCACAAAACCAGACAGGGGGCCTACTATGGCTACACCTTC. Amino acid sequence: CASSPHKTRQGAYYGYTF.

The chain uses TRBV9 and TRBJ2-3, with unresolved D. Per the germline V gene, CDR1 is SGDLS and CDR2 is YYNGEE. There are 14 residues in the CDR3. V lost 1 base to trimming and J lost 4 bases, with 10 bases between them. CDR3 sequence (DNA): TGTGCCAGCAGCGTAATGCTAATTGCAGATACGCAGTATTTT. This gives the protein CASSVMLIADTQYF.

The CDR3 bases are TGTGCCAGCACTGGACAGGGGACCTCTGGAAACACCATATATTTT. Its protein product is CASTGQGTSGNTIYF. The chain carries TRBV6-4 and TRBJ1-3; 9 positions match TRBD1. The CDR3 is 15 amino acids. J gave up 0 bases and V 7 bases, and 4 bases lay outside the gene matches. Germline-derived CDR1 and CDR2 are MRHNA and SNTAGT.

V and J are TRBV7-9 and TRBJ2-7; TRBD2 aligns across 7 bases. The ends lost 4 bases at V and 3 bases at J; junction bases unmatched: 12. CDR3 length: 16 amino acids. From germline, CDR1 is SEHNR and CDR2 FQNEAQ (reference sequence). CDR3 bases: TGTGCCAGCAGCTCACCAACTAGCGAGACCTTCTACGAGCAGTACTTC. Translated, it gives CASSSPTSETFYEQYF.

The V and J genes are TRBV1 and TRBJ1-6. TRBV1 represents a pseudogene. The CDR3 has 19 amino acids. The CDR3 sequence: CTSSQDVTGLAGQCSPLHF. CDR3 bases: TGCACCAGCAGCCAAGATGTCACAGGACTTGCGGGGCAATGTTCACCCCTCCACTTT.

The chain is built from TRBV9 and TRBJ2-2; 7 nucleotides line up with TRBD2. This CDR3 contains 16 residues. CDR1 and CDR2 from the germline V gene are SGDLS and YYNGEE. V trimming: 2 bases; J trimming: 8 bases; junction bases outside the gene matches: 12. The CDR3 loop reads CASSVGGRALGGELFF. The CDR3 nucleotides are TGTGCCAGCAGCGTCGGGGGGAGGGCCCTCGGTGGGGAGCTGTTTTTT.

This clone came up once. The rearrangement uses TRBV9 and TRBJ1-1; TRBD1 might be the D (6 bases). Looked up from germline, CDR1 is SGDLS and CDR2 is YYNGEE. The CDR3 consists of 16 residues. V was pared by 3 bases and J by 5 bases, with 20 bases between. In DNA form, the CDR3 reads TGTGCCAGCAGCGAGATCCGACTGGGGGCGCGAACTGAAGCTTTCTTT. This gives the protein CASSEIRLGARTEAFF.

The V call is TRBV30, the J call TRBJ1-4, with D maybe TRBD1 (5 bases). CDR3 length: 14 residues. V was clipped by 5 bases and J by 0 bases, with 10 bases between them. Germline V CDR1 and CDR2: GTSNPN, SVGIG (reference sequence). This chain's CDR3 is CAWATAATNEKLFF. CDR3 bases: TGTGCCTGGGCGACAGCCGCAACTAATGAAAAACTGTTTTTT. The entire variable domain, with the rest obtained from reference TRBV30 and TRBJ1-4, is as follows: SQTIHQWPATLVQPVGSPLSLECTVEGTSNPNLYWYRQAAGRGLQLLFYSVGIGQISSEVPQNLSASRPQDRQFILSSKKLLLSDSGFYLCAWATAATNEKLFFGSGTQLSVL.

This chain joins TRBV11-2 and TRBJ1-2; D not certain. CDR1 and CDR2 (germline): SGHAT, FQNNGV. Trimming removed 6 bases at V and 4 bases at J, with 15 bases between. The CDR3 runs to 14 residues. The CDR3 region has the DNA TGTGCCAGCAGTTCAGTCGACAAGGCCTATGGCTACACCTTC. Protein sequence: CASSSVDKAYGYTF.

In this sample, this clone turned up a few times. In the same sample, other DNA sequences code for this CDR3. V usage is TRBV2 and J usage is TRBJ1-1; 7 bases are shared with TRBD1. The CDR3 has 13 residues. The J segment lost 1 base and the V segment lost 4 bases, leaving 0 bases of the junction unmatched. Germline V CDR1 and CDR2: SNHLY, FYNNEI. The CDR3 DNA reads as TGTGCCAGCAGTGGACAGGGGAACACTGAAGCTTTCTTT. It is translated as CASSGQGNTEAFF.

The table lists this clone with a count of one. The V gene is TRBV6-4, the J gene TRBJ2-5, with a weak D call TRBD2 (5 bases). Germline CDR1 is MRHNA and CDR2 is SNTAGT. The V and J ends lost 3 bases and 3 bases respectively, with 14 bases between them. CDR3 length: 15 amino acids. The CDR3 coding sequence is TGTGCCAGCAGTGAGTCTCCGGGATCAAAAGAGACCCAGTACTTC. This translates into CASSESPGSKETQYF.

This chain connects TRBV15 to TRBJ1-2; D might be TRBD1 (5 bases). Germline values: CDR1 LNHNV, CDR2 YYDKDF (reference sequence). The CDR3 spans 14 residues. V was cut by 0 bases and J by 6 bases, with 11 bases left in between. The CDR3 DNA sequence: TGTGCCACCAGCAGAGATTTGGGGGGAGATGGCTACACCTTC. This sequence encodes CATSRDLGGDGYTF.

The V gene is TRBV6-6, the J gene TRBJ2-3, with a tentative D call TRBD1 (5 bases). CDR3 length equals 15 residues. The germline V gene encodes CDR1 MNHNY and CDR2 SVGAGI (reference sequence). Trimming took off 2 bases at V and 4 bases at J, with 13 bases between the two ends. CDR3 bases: TGTGCCAGCAGTTACCCTCAGGGTGGGGCAGATACGCAGTATTTT. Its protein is CASSYPQGGADTQYF.

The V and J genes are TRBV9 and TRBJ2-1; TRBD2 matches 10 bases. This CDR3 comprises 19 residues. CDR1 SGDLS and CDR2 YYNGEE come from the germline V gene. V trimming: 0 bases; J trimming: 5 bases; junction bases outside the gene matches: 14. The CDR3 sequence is CASSVGPTGLAIWNNEQFF. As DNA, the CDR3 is TGTGCCAGCAGCGTAGGGCCAACGGGACTAGCGATATGGAACAATGAGCAGTTCTTC.

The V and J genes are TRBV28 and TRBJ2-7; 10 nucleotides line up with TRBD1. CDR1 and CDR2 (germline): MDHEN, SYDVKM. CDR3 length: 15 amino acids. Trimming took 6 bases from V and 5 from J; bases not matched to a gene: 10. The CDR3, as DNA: TGTGCCAGCAGCAAACCCGGGACAGGGGATGACGAGCAGTACTTC. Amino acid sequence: CASSKPGTGDDEQYF.

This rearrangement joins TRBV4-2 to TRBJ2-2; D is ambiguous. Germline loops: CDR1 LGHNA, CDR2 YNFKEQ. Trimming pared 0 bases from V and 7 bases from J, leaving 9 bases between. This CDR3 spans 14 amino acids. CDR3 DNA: TGTGCCAGCAGCCAAGATTTAGGCGGCGGGGAGCTGTTTTTT. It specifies CASSQDLGGGELFF.

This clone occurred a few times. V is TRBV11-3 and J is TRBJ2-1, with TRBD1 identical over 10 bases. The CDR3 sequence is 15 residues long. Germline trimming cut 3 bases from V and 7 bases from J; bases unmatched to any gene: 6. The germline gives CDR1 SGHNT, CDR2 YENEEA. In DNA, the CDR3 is TGTGCCAGCAGCTTCGACGGACAGGGGGTAAATGAGCAGTTCTTC. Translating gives CASSFDGQGVNEQFF.

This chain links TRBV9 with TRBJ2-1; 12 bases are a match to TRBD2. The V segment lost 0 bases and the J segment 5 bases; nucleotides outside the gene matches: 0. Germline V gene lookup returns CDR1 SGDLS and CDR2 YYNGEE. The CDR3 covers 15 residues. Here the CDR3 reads CASSVGTSGDNEQFF. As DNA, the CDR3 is TGTGCCAGCAGCGTAGGGACTAGCGGGGACAATGAGCAGTTCTTC.

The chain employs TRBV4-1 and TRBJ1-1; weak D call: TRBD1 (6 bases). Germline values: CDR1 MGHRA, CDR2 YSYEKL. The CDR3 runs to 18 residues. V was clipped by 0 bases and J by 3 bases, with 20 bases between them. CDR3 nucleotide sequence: TGCGCCAGCAGCCAAGATTGGGCGGCAGGGGAAGTATACACTGAAGCTTTCTTT. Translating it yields CASSQDWAAGEVYTEAFF.

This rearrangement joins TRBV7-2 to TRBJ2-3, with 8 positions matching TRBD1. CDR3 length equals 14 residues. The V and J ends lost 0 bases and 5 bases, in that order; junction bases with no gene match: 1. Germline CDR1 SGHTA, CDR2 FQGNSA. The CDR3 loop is CASSLAGTGDTQYF. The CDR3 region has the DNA TGTGCCAGCAGCTTAGCCGGGACAGGAGATACGCAGTATTTT.